This T cell receptor beta chain was observed in a study of PD-1 blockade in classical Hodgkin lymphoma. Looking at the study overall: Patients got intravenous nivolumab 3 mg/kg every 2 weeks. Points from the study as a whole: The study found complete responders had baseline diversity similar to newly diagnosed patients. Why repertoires differed is undefined; disease activity or prior therapy possibly contributed.

In germline, CDR1 is MNHEY, CDR2 SVGAGI. Deletions cut 9 bases from V and 5 bases from J, with 16 bases between. The CDR3 runs 14 residues. Sequenced by immunoSEQ multiplex PCR; TCRdb stores in-frame clones only, minus some. The table lists about 13,000 clones, roughly 77% of them singletons, with 20% to 25% in the top ten. A note on this clone: Its antigen remains unknown.

All patients experienced relapse after autologous stem cell transplantation, and brentuximab vedotin exposure was variable. The chain recombines TRBV6-5 with TRBJ1-4, with D maybe TRBD1 (5 bases). The TCR originated in a human donor with classical Hodgkin lymphoma. The sample was peripheral blood mononuclear cells (PBMCs), taken at baseline. As DNA, the CDR3 is TGTGCCAGGGGGGGGATCAGGGTAAATGAAAAACTGTTTTTT. This encodes CARGGIRVNEKLFF.